The clone carrying this T cell receptor (beta chain) was detected only once. Its antigen is undetermined. The record originates from a study of Ad26.COV2.S vaccination and SARS-CoV-2 variants. Data came from immunoSEQ multiplex PCR; TCRdb stores just in-frame clones and leaves some out. The sample carries a few hundred thousand clones, about 90% recorded once. Trimming cost V 4 bases and J 1 base, with 11 bases left between them. In germline, CDR1 is SGHVS, CDR2 FQNEAQ. The CDR3 totals 15 residues. Documented treatment: roughly 18 received Ad26.COV2.S at low or high dose, single or two shots; several received placebo; per-sample allocation not given. Following the first vaccine or placebo injection, samples were taken on day 63. An adult of 18-55 years in Boston served as donor. Study-level points and caveats: Higher spike-specific TCR breadth was found in vaccine recipients than in placebo recipients.

The rearrangement links TRBV7-8 to TRBJ1-5, with D hard to call. The receptor comes from a person between 18 and 60 years old who received the Ad26.COV2.S COVID-19 vaccine or a placebo. Material: peripheral blood, obtained in a trial of Ad26.COV2.S vaccine versus placebo. The CDR3 bases are TGTGCCAGCAGCTATAGACTGGGGAGCAATCAGCCCCAGCATTTT. Protein product: CASSYRLGSNQPQHF.